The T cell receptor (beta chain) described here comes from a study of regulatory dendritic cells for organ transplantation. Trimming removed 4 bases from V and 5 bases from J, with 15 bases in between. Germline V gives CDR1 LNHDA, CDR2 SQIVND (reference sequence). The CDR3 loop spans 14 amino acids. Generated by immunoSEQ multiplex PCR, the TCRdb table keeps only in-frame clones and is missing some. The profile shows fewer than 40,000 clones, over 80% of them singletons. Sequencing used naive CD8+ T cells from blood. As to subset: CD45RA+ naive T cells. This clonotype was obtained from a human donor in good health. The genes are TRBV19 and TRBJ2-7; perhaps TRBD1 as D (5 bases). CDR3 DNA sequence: TGTGCCAGTAGTAAGGGGCCTATGGGTAACGAGCAGTACTTC. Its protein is CASSKGPMGNEQYF.